The 19 T cell receptor beta chains below all came from one sample that was sequenced in a study of patients and donors after allogeneic stem cell transplantation. TCRdb itself ran the RT-PCR reads through MiXCR, one entry per CDR3 protein. The sample contains about a million distinct CDR3 sequences, about a sixth of which appear only once. The sequencing input was blood, either unsorted or a sorted T cell fraction (not recorded which). Every receptor here comes from a human donor who was either an allogeneic HSCT recipient or a stem cell or donor lymphocyte infusion donor (not recorded which). It is not recorded whose cells these are; they may come from a transplant donor.

Remarks on this clonotype: One junction end disagrees with the germline gene, perhaps due to a read error. This rearrangement joins TRBV6-1 to TRBJ1-1; no definite D call. CDR3 size: 15 residues. Germline assignment: CDR1 MNHNS and CDR2 SASEGT. CDR3 residues: CASSPLVGLNTEVFF. The CDR3 bases are TGTGCCAGCAGTCCACTTGTAGGGCTGAACACTGAAGTTTTCTTT.

The chain combines TRBV12-3 or TRBV12-4 with TRBJ2-1, with TRBD1 matching 7 bases. The CDR3 is 15 amino acids. V gave up 6 bases and J gave up 4 bases; unmatched junction bases: 9. The CDR3 region has the DNA TGTGCCAGCAGGGGCCGGGACAGTAAATACAATGAGCAGTTCTTC. Its translation: CASRGRDSKYNEQFF.

The gene calls are TRBV28 and TRBJ2-1; D could derive from TRBD1 or TRBD2 (5 bases each). The CDR3 totals 15 residues. The V and J ends lost 7 bases and 7 bases respectively, with 20 bases between them. The germline gives CDR1 MDHEN, CDR2 SYDVKM. CDR3: CASIPSAGASNEQFF. The CDR3 DNA follows: TGTGCCAGCATCCCTTCGGCCGGGGCGTCGAATGAGCAGTTCTTC.

The sample holds a few counts of this clonotype. The genes are TRBV12-3 or TRBV12-4 and TRBJ2-6; weak D call: TRBD2 (5 bases). The V end was cut by 6 bases, the J end by 2 bases, with 11 bases between. The CDR3 runs to 15 residues. CDR3 sequence: CASSHLAAGANVLTF. CDR3 coding DNA: TGTGCCAGCAGCCATCTAGCAGCTGGGGCCAACGTCCTGACTTTC.

This clonotype came up many times. The chain combines TRBV12-3 or TRBV12-4 with TRBJ1-2; TRBD1 agrees at 7 bases. The J segment lost 5 bases and the V segment lost 7 bases, leaving 10 bases of the junction unmatched. The CDR3 has 14 amino acids. CDR3 loop: CASTHRQGPYGYTF. CDR3 nucleotide sequence: TGTGCCAGCACCCACAGACAGGGCCCTTATGGCTACACCTTC.

V usage is TRBV20-1 and J usage is TRBJ1-5; possibly TRBD1 for D (6 bases). V was clipped by 2 bases and J by 0 bases, with 11 bases between them. CDR1 DFQATT and CDR2 SNEGSKA come from the germline V gene (reference sequence). The CDR3 consists of 15 residues. The CDR3 is CSARLRGHSNQPQHF. CDR3 coding DNA: TGCAGTGCTAGACTCAGGGGTCATAGCAATCAGCCCCAGCATTTT.

The chain recombines TRBV20-1 with TRBJ2-3, with 8 bases identical to TRBD2. This CDR3 comprises 15 residues. Trimming took 6 bases from V and 0 from J; bases not matched to a gene: 8. Germline V gene lookup returns CDR1 DFQATT and CDR2 SNEGSKA (reference sequence). CDR3 region: CSAGGASGSTDTQYF. In DNA, the CDR3 is TGCAGTGCCGGGGGGGCTAGCGGAAGCACAGATACGCAGTATTTT.

This chain joins TRBV5-1 and TRBJ2-3; 10 nucleotides match TRBD2. The trim removed 0 bases at V and 0 bases at J, leaving 7 bases unmatched. The CDR3 is 18 residues long. Germline assignment: CDR1 SGHRS and CDR2 YFSETQ. In nucleotides, the CDR3 is TGCGCCAGCAGCTTGGGTAGCGGGGGGAGCCCCAGCACAGATACGCAGTATTTT. This translates into CASSLGSGGSPSTDTQYF.

CDR3 in DNA: TGTGCCAGCGGGGGGGGGCCTAGGACCGGGGAGCTGTTTTTT. It translates to CASGGGPRTGELFF. The J gene is TRBJ2-2, the V gene TRBV2, with a possible D match to TRBD2 (7 bases). This CDR3 contains 14 residues. V lost 8 bases to trimming and J lost 5 bases, with 15 bases between them. CDR1 and CDR2 from the germline V gene are SNHLY and FYNNEI.

The chain is built from TRBV3-1 and TRBJ2-5, with 10 bases matching TRBD2. The germline V gene encodes CDR1 LGHDT and CDR2 YNNKEL (reference sequence). V shed 4 bases, J shed 2 bases, and the junction held 4 bases outside the gene matches. The CDR3 is 15 amino acids. The CDR3 coding sequence is TGTGCCAGCAGCCGACGACTAGCGGGTCAAGAGACCCAGTACTTC. It encodes CASSRRLAGQETQYF.

This clonotype was seen only a few times. V and J are TRBV1 and TRBJ2-1. TRBV1 represents a pseudogene. This CDR3 is built from 15 residues. CDR3 amino acids: CTSSQMLDSYNEQFF. CDR3 sequence (DNA): TGCACCAGCAGCCAAATGCTGGACTCCTACAATGAGCAGTTCTTC.

This clonotype has just a few counts. The chain employs TRBV20-1 and TRBJ2-1; TRBD1 or TRBD2 may be the D gene (5 bases each). From germline, CDR1 is DFQATT and CDR2 SNEGSKA (reference sequence). The CDR3 has 14 residues. V lost 3 bases and J 4 bases, leaving 13 bases between the germline ends. As DNA, the CDR3 is TGCAGTGCTAGTTTTGACTGGGGGTACAATGAGCAGTTCTTC. Its protein product is CSASFDWGYNEQFF.

The chain couples TRBV2 to TRBJ2-5; 7 nucleotides match TRBD2. Germline CDR1 SNHLY, CDR2 FYNNEI. The CDR3 spans 14 residues. V lost 7 bases, J lost 4 bases, and 9 bases stayed unmatched. The CDR3 DNA follows: TGTGCCAGCACCAGCCCCTGGGGGGGAGAGACCCAGTACTTC. Translation gives CASTSPWGGETQYF.

This chain uses TRBV2 with TRBJ2-5; 11 nucleotides agree with TRBD2. The CDR3 covers 19 residues. J lost 5 bases, V lost 3 bases, and 17 bases had no gene match. CDR1 is SNHLY and CDR2 is FYNNEI in the germline V gene. DNA of the CDR3: TGTGCCAGCAGTGATTGGCTAGCGGGAGGACGATCGGCGGCGGAGACCCAGTACTTC. Translating gives CASSDWLAGGRSAAETQYF.

The chain combines TRBV6-5 with TRBJ1-1; D not certain. Germline lookup yields CDR1 MNHEY and CDR2 SVGAGI. The CDR3 has 15 amino acids. Trimming removed 3 bases from V and 2 bases from J, with 13 bases in between. Written as DNA, the CDR3 is TGTGCCAGCAGTTATACAGAGGACGCTAACACTGAAGCTTTCTTT. This translates into CASSYTEDANTEAFF.

There are a few counts of this clonotype. V and J are TRBV29-1 and TRBJ2-5; 9 bases align to TRBD1. Germline-derived CDR1 and CDR2 are SQVTM and ANQGSEA. The ends lost 5 bases at V and 9 bases at J; junction bases unmatched: 10. The CDR3 extends over 13 amino acids. The chain's CDR3 is CSVRDRVPPAQYF. The CDR3 DNA is TGCAGCGTTCGGGACAGGGTACCTCCGGCCCAGTACTTC.

The chain is built from TRBV30 and TRBJ1-2; TRBD1 aligns across 7 bases. Losses at the gene ends were 2 bases for V and 2 bases for J; bases not matched to a gene: 2. Looked up from germline, CDR1 is GTSNPN and CDR2 is SVGIG (reference sequence). CDR3 length equals 13 residues. As DNA, the CDR3 is TGTGCCTGGAGTCAACAGGGGAACTATGGCTACACCTTC. Translation gives CAWSQQGNYGYTF.

This clonotype was seen more than once but under ten times. The chain employs TRBV12-3 or TRBV12-4 and TRBJ1-1; a weak D match, TRBD1 (6 bases). This CDR3 comprises 16 residues. Trimming cost V 6 bases and J 2 bases, with 19 bases left between them. CDR3 in DNA: TGTGCCAGCAGCTCCCCCCAGGGGCTCTTAAACACTGAAGCTTTCTTT. Translated, it gives CASSSPQGLLNTEAFF.

The chain recombines TRBV27 with TRBJ2-5; 7 bases fit TRBD1. Germline V gene data show CDR1 as MNHEY and CDR2 as SMNVEV (reference sequence). V gave up 5 bases and J gave up 5 bases; unmatched junction bases: 14. This CDR3 contains 16 residues. CDR3 sequence: CASSTLSTGKYETQYF. The CDR3 nucleotides are TGTGCCAGCAGTACACTGTCGACAGGGAAGTATGAGACCCAGTACTTC.